Sequencing of this T cell receptor (beta chain) was carried out in a study of tumor-infiltrating lymphocytes in primary liver carcinoma. Points on this clonotype: A much larger clone differs from this one at a single base, so this may be a read error.

The blood RNA (from unsorted whole blood) was obtained, and germline DNA was also extracted. The researchers produced TCR beta cDNA from 500 ng total RNA with a constant-region primer. Libraries covering TCR beta were generated through three nested multiplex PCR rounds (using a slightly modified ARM-PCR). Rounds one and two of PCR, each of 10 cycles, were primed with TRBV1-TRBV30 forward primers and a C-beta reverse primer. TCRdb fed the multiplex PCR reads into MiXCR, producing one record per CDR3 protein. The table has some 320,000 distinct CDR3 sequences, 65% seen once. The CDR3 covers 14 residues. Germline V CDR1 and CDR2: MNHNS, SASEGT.

The chain links TRBV6-1 to TRBJ2-7; the D gene could be TRBD1 or TRBD2 (5 bases each). The sequenced material came from peripheral blood. The TCR sequence derives from a man in his forties with primary liver carcinoma and hepatitis B virus infection. CDR3 in amino acids: CASSHRDVSYEQHF. The DNA for the CDR3 is TGTGCCAGCAGTCACCGGGACGTCTCCTACGAGCAGCACTTC.